The 28 T cell receptor beta chains below were found in one sample sequenced in a study of post-analysis software for immune sequencing data. Study conclusions and caveats: Controls had lower frequencies than patients of about 5 TRBV segments, which included TRBV5-6, TRBV5-1 and TRBV20-1.

The TCR beta cDNA libraries carried unique molecular identifiers. TCRdb passed the PCR reads through MiXCR, listing each CDR3 protein once. The sample yields 740,000 or so distinct CDR3 sequences, approximately 53% seen once. Their antigens are not known. The sample was blood. The receptors derive from a girl under 18 with multiple sclerosis.

The V gene is TRBV5-6, the J gene TRBJ2-1; D is undetermined. The CDR3 contains 18 residues. Germline V CDR1 and CDR2: SGHDT, YYEEEE. V shed 4 bases and J shed 1 base, with 21 bases lying between them. The CDR3 loop reads CASSALGGVDMSYNEQFF. CDR3 DNA: TGTGCCAGCAGCGCCCTTGGTGGGGTCGACATGTCCTACAATGAGCAGTTCTTC.

About this clonotype itself: The final CDR3 position lacks the conserved phenylalanine or tryptophan, pointing to a likely read error. The chain couples TRBV29-1 to TRBJ2-1, with D possibly TRBD1 on 5 matching bases. Per the germline V gene, CDR1 is SQVTM and CDR2 is ANQGSEA. The CDR3 runs 15 residues. Trimming shortened V by 2 bases and J by 7 bases, and 18 bases separated the two germline ends. The CDR3 nucleotides are TGCAGCGTTGAACGGCAGGACACCGGTGAGAATGAGCAGTTCGTC. Translation gives CSVERQDTGENEQFV.

This clonotype was found a few times. The chain joins TRBV4-1 to TRBJ1-2; 9 bases align to TRBD1. CDR1 MGHRA and CDR2 YSYEKL come from the germline V gene. The CDR3 extends over 15 amino acids. The V and J ends lost 5 bases and 5 bases, in that order; junction bases with no gene match: 9. The CDR3 here is CASSLTDRGWYGYTF. DNA for the CDR3: TGCGCCAGCAGCTTGACGGACAGGGGTTGGTATGGCTACACCTTC.

This clonotype occurred many times. This chain links TRBV7-8 with TRBJ2-5; the D gene is possibly TRBD1 (6 bases). The germline CDR1 and CDR2 sequences are SGHVS and FQNEAQ. The CDR3 spans 14 residues. V was pared by 6 bases and J by 2 bases, with 13 bases between. The chain's CDR3 is CASSLLRGQETQYF. CDR3 bases: TGTGCCAGCAGTTTGTTAAGGGGGCAAGAGACCCAGTACTTC.

This clonotype occurred a few times. One end of the junction is discordant with germline, which a read error may explain. The gene calls are TRBV20-1 and TRBJ2-1; 12 bases match TRBD1. The CDR3 sequence is 15 residues long. Per germline, CDR1 DFQATT and CDR2 SNEGSKA (reference sequence). This CDR3 reads CSARPGQGALREQFF. The CDR3 DNA follows: TGTAGTGCTCGACCGGGACAGGGGGCCTTACGGGAGCAGTTCTTC.

V and J are TRBV7-2 and TRBJ2-3; perhaps TRBD1 as D (5 bases). The CDR3 is made up of 12 amino acids. V was clipped by 8 bases and J by 2 bases, with 8 bases between them. CDR1 is SGHTA, CDR2 FQGNSA, per germline. Here the CDR3 reads CASGADTDTQYF. The CDR3 DNA sequence: TGTGCCAGCGGGGCGGACACAGATACGCAGTATTTT.

The chain uses TRBV7-9 and TRBJ2-4, with D tentatively TRBD1 (6 bases). The V gene's germline CDR1 is SEHNR and CDR2 FQNEAQ (reference sequence). The CDR3 length is 13 residues. Trimming stripped 1 base from V and 13 bases from J, with 14 bases between. The CDR3 nucleotides read TGTGCCAGCAGCTTAGAAGCGCCAGGGGCCCAGTACTTC. This codes for CASSLEAPGAQYF.

The V call is TRBV29-1, the J call TRBJ1-1; possibly TRBD1 for D (5 bases). Germline V gene sequence: CDR1 SQVTM, CDR2 ANQGSEA. The V end was cut by 7 bases, the J end by 1 base, with 13 bases between. The CDR3 runs to 13 residues. CDR3 region: CSANRPANTEAFF. DNA of the CDR3: TGCAGCGCAAACAGGCCCGCGAACACTGAAGCTTTCTTT.

This clonotype was counted between two and nine times. The chain links TRBV12-3 or TRBV12-4 to TRBJ1-2, with 7 nucleotides matching TRBD1. The CDR3 is 13 residues long. The V segment lost 6 bases and the J segment 2 bases; nucleotides outside the gene matches: 3. As DNA, the CDR3 is TGTGCCAGCAGGATGGGACAGAACTATGGCTACACCTTC. This gives the protein CASRMGQNYGYTF.

The chain combines TRBV29-1 with TRBJ1-2, with 10 nucleotides matching TRBD1. Germline values: CDR1 SQVTM, CDR2 ANQGSEA. The ends lost 5 bases at V and 6 bases at J; junction bases unmatched: 6. The CDR3 is made up of 13 amino acids. This CDR3 is CSVHGTGVNGYTF. As DNA, the CDR3 is TGCAGCGTTCATGGGACAGGGGTAAATGGCTACACCTTC.

This clonotype has a single count. The gene calls are TRBV20-1 and TRBJ2-1; TRBD1 might be the D (6 bases). CDR3 length: 13 amino acids. Germline lookup yields CDR1 DFQATT and CDR2 SNEGSKA (reference sequence). Trimming left V 5 bases short and J 6 bases short, with 14 bases between. This CDR3 is CSAEGEWRNEQFF. The CDR3 coding sequence is TGCAGTGCTGAGGGGGAGTGGCGCAATGAGCAGTTCTTC.

The V call is TRBV3-1, the J call TRBJ1-2; TRBD1 might be the D (5 bases). The CDR3 is 16 residues long. CDR1 and CDR2 from the germline V gene are LGHDT and YNNKEL (reference sequence). The V end was cut by 0 bases, the J end by 5 bases, with 16 bases between. CDR3 amino acids: CASSQDEGRSRYGYTF. Here the CDR3 DNA reads TGTGCCAGCAGCCAAGATGAGGGGAGAAGTAGGTATGGCTACACCTTC.

This clonotype appeared once. The J gene is TRBJ1-1, the V gene TRBV25-1; D is unresolved. V lost 9 bases, J lost 5 bases, and 10 bases lay in between. The CDR3 runs to 11 residues. Germline lookup yields CDR1 MGHDK and CDR2 SYGVNS. The CDR3 protein is CASRGLTEAFF. The DNA for the CDR3 is TGTGCCAGTCGTGGGTTAACTGAAGCTTTCTTT.

The rearrangement joins TRBV27 to TRBJ2-5, with D maybe TRBD2 (6 bases). The CDR3 covers 11 residues. Between the trimmed V and J ends, which lost 6 bases and 11 bases, there was a span of 13 bases. Germline V lookup: CDR1 MNHEY, CDR2 SMNVEV (reference sequence). The CDR3, as DNA: TGTGCCAGCAGAGCAGGGAGCGGGCAGTACTTC. Translation gives CASRAGSGQYF.

This clonotype was observed a single time. The V call is TRBV3-1, the J call TRBJ2-3; TRBD2 matches at 13 bases. The length of the CDR3 is 17 residues. Germline assignment: CDR1 LGHDT and CDR2 YNNKEL (reference sequence). Losses at the gene ends were 0 bases for V and 6 bases for J; bases not matched to a gene: 6. The CDR3 DNA follows: TGTGCCAGCAGCCAAGACAGGGGACTAGCGGGATTGGATACGCAGTATTTT. Its translation is CASSQDRGLAGLDTQYF.

J is TRBJ2-1 and V is TRBV2; D not certain. Per the germline V gene, CDR1 is SNHLY and CDR2 is FYNNEI. The CDR3 totals 14 residues. V was shortened by 3 bases and J by 1 base, with 7 bases between the two germline ends. This chain's CDR3 is CASSETRSYNEQFF. The CDR3, as DNA: TGTGCCAGCAGTGAGACCCGTTCCTACAATGAGCAGTTCTTC.

The CDR3 region has the DNA TGCAGTGCTAGATGGGCGGTTAACACTGAAGCTTTCTTT. Protein: CSARWAVNTEAFF. The chain has TRBV20-1 and TRBJ1-1; D unclear. The CDR3 is 13 residues long. V was cut by 2 bases and J by 2 bases, with 9 bases left in between. CDR1 is DFQATT, CDR2 SNEGSKA, per germline (reference sequence).

The genes are TRBV18 and TRBJ1-2, with no clear D. Germline values: CDR1 KGHSH, CDR2 LQKENI. This CDR3 contains 14 residues. The V gene lost 2 bases and the J gene lost 4 bases, with 11 bases spanning the gap. The CDR3 sequence: CASSPVEGFYGYTF. The CDR3 coding sequence is TGTGCCAGCTCACCAGTCGAGGGTTTCTATGGCTACACCTTC. Variable domain in full (rest from reference TRBV18 and TRBJ1-2): NAGVMQNPRHLVRRRGQEARLRCSPMKGHSHVYWYRQLPEEGLKFMVYLQKENIIDESGMPKERFSAEFPKEGPSILRIQQVVRGDSAAYFCASSPVEGFYGYTFGSGTRLTVV.

The gene calls are TRBV7-9 and TRBJ2-7; D is undetermined. Looked up from germline, CDR1 is SEHNR and CDR2 is FQNEAQ (reference sequence). V was pared by 4 bases and J by 5 bases, with 6 bases between. The CDR3 is 11 amino acids. CDR3 in amino acids: CASSYTHEQYF. The CDR3 DNA follows: TGTGCCAGCAGCTACACACACGAGCAGTACTTC.

A few counts support this clonotype. This chain uses TRBV6-5 with TRBJ2-3, with D perhaps assigned TRBD1 or TRBD2 (6 bases each). CDR1 and CDR2 from the germline V gene are MNHEY and SVGAGI. The CDR3 sequence is 14 residues long. The V gene lost 7 bases and the J gene lost 0 bases, with 11 bases spanning the gap. CDR3 sequence: CASKGDSSTDTQYF. The CDR3 DNA reads as TGTGCCAGCAAGGGGGACTCAAGCACAGATACGCAGTATTTT.

The chain is built from TRBV6-1 and TRBJ1-5; possible D gene TRBD1, 5 bases. The CDR3 runs 18 residues. Trimming cost V 8 bases and J 2 bases, with 25 bases left between them. Germline values: CDR1 MNHNS, CDR2 SASEGT. CDR3 loop: CASASGDSSGWGNQPQHF. As DNA, the CDR3 is TGTGCCAGCGCATCGGGGGACTCTTCGGGATGGGGCAATCAGCCCCAGCATTTT.

This clonotype was observed a handful of times. The rearrangement links TRBV7-9 to TRBJ2-3; D gene unclear. Germline V lookup: CDR1 SEHNR, CDR2 FQNEAQ (reference sequence). Between the trimmed V and J ends, which lost 1 base and 0 bases, there was a span of 11 bases. There are 16 residues in the CDR3. The CDR3, as DNA: TGTGCCAGCAGCTTAGAATACGGCACTAGCACAGATACGCAGTATTTT. Translation: CASSLEYGTSTDTQYF.

The chain recombines TRBV20-1 with TRBJ2-1; D unclear. CDR1 is DFQATT, CDR2 SNEGSKA, per germline (reference sequence). V shed 2 bases and J shed 2 bases, with 7 bases lying between them. CDR3 length equals 13 residues. The CDR3 is CSARLGAYNEQFF. CDR3 coding DNA: TGCAGTGCTAGACTAGGCGCCTACAATGAGCAGTTCTTC.

The chain combines TRBV7-3 with TRBJ2-1; no definite D call. The germline V gene has CDR1 SGHTA and CDR2 FQGTGA. The CDR3 is made up of 13 amino acids. The V gene lost 5 bases and the J gene lost 7 bases, with 12 bases spanning the gap. The CDR3 DNA sequence: TGTGCCAGCAGCCCAATCTTCGGGAATGAGCAGTTCTTC. Protein product: CASSPIFGNEQFF.

The sample holds a few counts of this clonotype. The chain joins TRBV14 to TRBJ2-4; the match to TRBD1 covers 7 bases. In germline, CDR1 is SGHDN, CDR2 FVKESK. The CDR3 runs 15 residues. The J segment lost 5 bases and the V segment lost 3 bases, leaving 7 bases of the junction unmatched. The chain's CDR3 is CASSHDPRGQNIQYF. Here the CDR3 DNA reads TGTGCCAGCAGCCATGATCCGAGGGGGCAAAACATTCAGTACTTC. The variable domain in full, with the rest retrieved from reference TRBV14 and TRBJ2-4, is EAGVTQFPSHSVIEKGQTVTLRCDPISGHDNLYWYRRVMGKEIKFLLHFVKESKQDESGMPNNRFLAERTGGTYSTLKVQPAELEDSGVYFCASSHDPRGQNIQYFGAGTRLSVL.

The chain has TRBV29-1 and TRBJ1-2; 7 bases match TRBD1. This CDR3 has 11 amino acids. Germline loops: CDR1 SQVTM, CDR2 ANQGSEA. The junction had 0 bases not matched to a gene; V was cut back by 7 bases and J by 1 base. The CDR3 nucleotides are TGCAGCGGGGACAGTAACTATGGCTACACCTTC. This codes for CSGDSNYGYTF.

The V gene is TRBV6-5, the J gene TRBJ2-3; 14 bases fit TRBD2. CDR1 is MNHEY and CDR2 is SVGAGI in the germline V gene. The CDR3 runs to 15 residues. V was clipped by 9 bases and J by 6 bases; unmatched bases: 8. This CDR3 reads CASQIGTSGSDTQYF. As DNA, the CDR3 is TGTGCCAGTCAAATTGGGACTAGCGGGAGCGATACGCAGTATTTT.

The rearrangement joins TRBV7-3 to TRBJ2-5; D is undetermined. V lost 8 bases, J lost 1 base, and 11 bases lay in between. CDR1 and CDR2 from the germline V gene are SGHTA and FQGTGA. This CDR3 comprises 13 residues. The CDR3 coding sequence is TGTGCCAGCTCCCAAACAGCCCAAGAGACCCAGTACTTC. Translated, it gives CASSQTAQETQYF.